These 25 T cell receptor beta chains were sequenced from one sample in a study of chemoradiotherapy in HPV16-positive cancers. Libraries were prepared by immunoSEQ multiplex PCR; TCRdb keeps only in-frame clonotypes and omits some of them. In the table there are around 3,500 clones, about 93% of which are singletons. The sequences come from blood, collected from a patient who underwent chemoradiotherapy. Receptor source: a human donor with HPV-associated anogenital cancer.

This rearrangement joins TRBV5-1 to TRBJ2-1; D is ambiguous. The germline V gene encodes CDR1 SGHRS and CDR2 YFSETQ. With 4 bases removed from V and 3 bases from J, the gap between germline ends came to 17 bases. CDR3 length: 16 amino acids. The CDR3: CASSPNTFKDYNEQFF. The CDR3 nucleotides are TGCGCCAGCAGCCCGAACACCTTCAAGGACTACAATGAGCAGTTCTTC.

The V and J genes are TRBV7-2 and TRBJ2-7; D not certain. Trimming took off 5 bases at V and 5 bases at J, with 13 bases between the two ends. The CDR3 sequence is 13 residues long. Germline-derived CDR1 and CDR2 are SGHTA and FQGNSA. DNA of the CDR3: TGTGCCAGCAGCGGTAGTCGGCAGCACGAGCAGTACTTC. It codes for CASSGSRQHEQYF.

In DNA form, the CDR3 reads TGCGCCAGCAGCTCGCCGGGACTAGCGGGGGGGCTCACAGATACGCAGTATTTT. Protein product: CASSSPGLAGGLTDTQYF. The V and J genes are TRBV5-1 and TRBJ2-3, with 16 bases that match TRBD2. CDR3 length: 18 residues. Looked up from germline, CDR1 is SGHRS and CDR2 is YFSETQ. Trimming at V came to 3 bases and at J to 2 bases, leaving 6 bases not matched to a gene.

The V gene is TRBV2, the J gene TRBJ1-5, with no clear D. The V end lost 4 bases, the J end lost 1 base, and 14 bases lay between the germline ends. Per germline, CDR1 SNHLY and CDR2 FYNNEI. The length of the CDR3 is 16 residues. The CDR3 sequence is CASSAGVGSSNQPQHF. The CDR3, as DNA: TGTGCCAGCAGTGCGGGAGTGGGGTCGAGCAATCAGCCCCAGCATTTT. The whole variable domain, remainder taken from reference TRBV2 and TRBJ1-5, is EPEVTQTPSHQVTQMGQEVILRCVPISNHLYFYWYRQILGQKVEFLVSFYNNEISEKSEIFDDQFSVERPDGSNFTLKIRSTKLEDSAMYFCASSAGVGSSNQPQHFGDGTRLSIL.

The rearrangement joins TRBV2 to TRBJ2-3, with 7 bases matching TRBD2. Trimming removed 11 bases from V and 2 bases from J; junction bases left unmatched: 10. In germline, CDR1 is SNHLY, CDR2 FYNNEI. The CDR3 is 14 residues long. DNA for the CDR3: TGTGCCGGTAACAGCGGGACGTCCACAGATACGCAGTATTTT. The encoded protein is CAGNSGTSTDTQYF.

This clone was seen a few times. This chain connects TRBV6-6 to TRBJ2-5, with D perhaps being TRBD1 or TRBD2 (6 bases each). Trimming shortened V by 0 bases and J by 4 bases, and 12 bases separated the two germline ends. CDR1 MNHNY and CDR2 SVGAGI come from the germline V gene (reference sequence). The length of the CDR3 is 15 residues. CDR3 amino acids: CASSYSSEGGETQYF. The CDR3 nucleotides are TGTGCCAGCAGTTACTCGTCAGAGGGGGGAGAGACCCAGTACTTC.

The CDR3 region is CASSPLGGADNSPLHF. For the CDR3, the DNA is TGTGCCAGCTCACCTCTGGGGGGGGCGGATAATTCACCCCTCCACTTT. This chain links TRBV18 with TRBJ1-6, with a tentative D call TRBD1 (6 bases). The ends were cut back, 3 bases at V and 5 bases at J, with 14 bases in the middle. CDR3 length: 16 residues. Germline-derived CDR1 and CDR2 are KGHSH and LQKENI. The complete variable domain, with remaining parts taken from reference TRBV18 and TRBJ1-6, reads NAGVMQNPRHLVRRRGQEARLRCSPMKGHSHVYWYRQLPEEGLKFMVYLQKENIIDESGMPKERFSAEFPKEGPSILRIQQVVRGDSAAYFCASSPLGGADNSPLHFGNGTRLTVT.

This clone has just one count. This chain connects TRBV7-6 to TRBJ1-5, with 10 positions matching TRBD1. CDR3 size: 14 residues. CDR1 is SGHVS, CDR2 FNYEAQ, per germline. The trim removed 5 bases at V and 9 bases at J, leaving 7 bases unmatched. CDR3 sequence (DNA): TGTGCCAGCAGCAACCGGGACAGGGGAGGGCCCCAGCATTTT. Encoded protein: CASSNRDRGGPQHF.

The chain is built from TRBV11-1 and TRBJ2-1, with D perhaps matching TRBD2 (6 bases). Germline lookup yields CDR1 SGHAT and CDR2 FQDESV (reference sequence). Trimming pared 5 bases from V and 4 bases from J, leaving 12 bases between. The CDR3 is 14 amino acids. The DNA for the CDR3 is TGTGCCAGCAGCCCGGGACTGGATTACAATGAGCAGTTCTTC. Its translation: CASSPGLDYNEQFF.

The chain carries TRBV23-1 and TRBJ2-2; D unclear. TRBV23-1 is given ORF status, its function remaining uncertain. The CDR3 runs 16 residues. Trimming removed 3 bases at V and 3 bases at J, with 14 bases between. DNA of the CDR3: TGCGCCAGCAGTCAGAAACAGATTACGTACACCGGGGAGCTGTTTTTT. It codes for CASSQKQITYTGELFF.

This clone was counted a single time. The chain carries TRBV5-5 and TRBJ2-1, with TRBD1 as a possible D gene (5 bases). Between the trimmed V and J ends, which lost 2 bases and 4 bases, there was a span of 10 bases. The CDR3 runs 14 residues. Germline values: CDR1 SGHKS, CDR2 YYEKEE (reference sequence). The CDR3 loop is CASSFARVYNEQFF. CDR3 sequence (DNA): TGTGCCAGCAGCTTCGCCAGGGTGTACAATGAGCAGTTCTTC. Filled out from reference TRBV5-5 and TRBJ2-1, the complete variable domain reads DAGVTQSPTHLIKTRGQQVTLRCSPISGHKSVSWYQQVLGQGPQFIFQYYEKEERGRGNFPDRFSARQFPNYSSELNVNALLLGDSALYLCASSFARVYNEQFFGPGTRLTVL.

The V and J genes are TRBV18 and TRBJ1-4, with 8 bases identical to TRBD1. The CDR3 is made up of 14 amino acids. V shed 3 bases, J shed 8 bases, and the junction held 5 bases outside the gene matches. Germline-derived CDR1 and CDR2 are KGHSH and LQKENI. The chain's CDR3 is CASSPRTGREKLFF. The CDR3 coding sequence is TGTGCCAGCTCACCCCGGACAGGGCGCGAAAAACTGTTTTTT.

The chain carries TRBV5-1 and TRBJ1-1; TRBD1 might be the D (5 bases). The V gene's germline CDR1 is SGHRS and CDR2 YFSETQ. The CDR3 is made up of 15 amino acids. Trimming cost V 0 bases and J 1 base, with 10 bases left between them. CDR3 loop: CASSLGDLPNTEAFF. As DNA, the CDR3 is TGCGCCAGCAGCTTGGGGGACTTACCGAACACTGAAGCTTTCTTT.

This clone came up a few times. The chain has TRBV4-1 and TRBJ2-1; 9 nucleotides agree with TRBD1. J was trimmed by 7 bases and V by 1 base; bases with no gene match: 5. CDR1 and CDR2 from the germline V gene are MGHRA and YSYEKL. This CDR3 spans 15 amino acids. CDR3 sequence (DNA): TGCGCCAGCAGCCAAGTACAGGGGGCTGGAAATGAGCAGTTCTTC. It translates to CASSQVQGAGNEQFF.

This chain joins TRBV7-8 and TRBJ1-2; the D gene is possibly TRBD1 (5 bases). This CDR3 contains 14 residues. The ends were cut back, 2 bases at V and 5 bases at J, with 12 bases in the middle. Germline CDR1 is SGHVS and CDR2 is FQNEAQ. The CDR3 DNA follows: TGTGCCAGCAGCTTACAGGGCCTAGAGTATGGCTACACCTTC. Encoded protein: CASSLQGLEYGYTF. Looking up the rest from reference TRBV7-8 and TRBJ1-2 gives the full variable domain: GAGVSQSPRYKVAKRGQDVALRCDPISGHVSLFWYQQALGQGPEFLTYFQNEAQLDKSGLPSDRFFAERPEGSVSTLKIQRTQQEDSAVYLCASSLQGLEYGYTFGSGTRLTVV.

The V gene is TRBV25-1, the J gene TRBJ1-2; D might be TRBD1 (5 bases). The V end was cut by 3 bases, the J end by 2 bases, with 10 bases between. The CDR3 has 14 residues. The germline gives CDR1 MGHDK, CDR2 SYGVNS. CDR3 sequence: CASSDLPGNYGYTF. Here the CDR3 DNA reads TGTGCCAGCAGTGATCTACCAGGGAACTATGGCTACACCTTC.

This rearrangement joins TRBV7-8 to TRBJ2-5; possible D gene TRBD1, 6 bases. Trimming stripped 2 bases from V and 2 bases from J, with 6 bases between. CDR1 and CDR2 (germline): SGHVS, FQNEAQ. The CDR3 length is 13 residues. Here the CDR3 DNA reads TGTGCCAGCAGCTTACAGGGGCAAGAGACCCAGTACTTC. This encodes CASSLQGQETQYF. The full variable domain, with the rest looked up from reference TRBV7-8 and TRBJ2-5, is GAGVSQSPRYKVAKRGQDVALRCDPISGHVSLFWYQQALGQGPEFLTYFQNEAQLDKSGLPSDRFFAERPEGSVSTLKIQRTQQEDSAVYLCASSLQGQETQYFGPGTRLLVL.

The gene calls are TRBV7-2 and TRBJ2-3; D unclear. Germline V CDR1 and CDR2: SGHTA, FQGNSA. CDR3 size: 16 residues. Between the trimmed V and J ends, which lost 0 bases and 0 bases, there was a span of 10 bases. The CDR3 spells CASSLAMTPSTDTQYF. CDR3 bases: TGTGCCAGCAGCTTAGCTATGACCCCTAGCACAGATACGCAGTATTTT.

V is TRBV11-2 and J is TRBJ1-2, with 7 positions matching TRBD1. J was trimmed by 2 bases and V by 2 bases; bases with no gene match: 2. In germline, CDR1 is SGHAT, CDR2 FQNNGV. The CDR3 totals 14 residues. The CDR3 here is CASSLTGANYGYTF. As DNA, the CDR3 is TGTGCCAGCAGCTTAACAGGGGCGAACTATGGCTACACCTTC.

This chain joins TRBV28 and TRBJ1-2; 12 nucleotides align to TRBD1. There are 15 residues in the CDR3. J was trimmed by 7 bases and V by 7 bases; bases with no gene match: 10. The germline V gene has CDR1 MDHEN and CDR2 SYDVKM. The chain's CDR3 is CASITGGTGGSGYTF. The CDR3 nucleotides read TGTGCCAGCATCACAGGGGGGACAGGGGGCTCTGGCTACACCTTC.

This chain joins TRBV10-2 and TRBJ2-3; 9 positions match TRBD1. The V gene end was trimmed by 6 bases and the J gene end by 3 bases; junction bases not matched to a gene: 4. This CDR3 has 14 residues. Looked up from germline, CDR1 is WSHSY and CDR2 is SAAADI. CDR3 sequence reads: CASSTTGGTDTQYF. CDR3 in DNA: TGCGCCAGCAGCACGACAGGGGGTACAGATACGCAGTATTTT.

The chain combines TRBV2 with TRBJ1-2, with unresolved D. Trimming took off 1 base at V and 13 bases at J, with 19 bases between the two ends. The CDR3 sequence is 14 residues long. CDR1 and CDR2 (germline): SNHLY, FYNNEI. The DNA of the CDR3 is TGTGCCAGCAGTGAAGAGGGCACGACGTTAAGGTTCACCTTC. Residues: CASSEEGTTLRFTF. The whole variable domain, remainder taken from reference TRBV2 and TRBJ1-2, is EPEVTQTPSHQVTQMGQEVILRCVPISNHLYFYWYRQILGQKVEFLVSFYNNEISEKSEIFDDQFSVERPDGSNFTLKIRSTKLEDSAMYFCASSEEGTTLRFTFGSGTRLTVV.

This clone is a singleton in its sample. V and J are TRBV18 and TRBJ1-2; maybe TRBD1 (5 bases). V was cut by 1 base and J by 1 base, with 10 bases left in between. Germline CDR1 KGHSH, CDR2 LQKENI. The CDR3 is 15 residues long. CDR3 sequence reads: CASSPRGDSNYGYTF. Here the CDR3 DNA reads TGTGCCAGCTCACCACGGGGCGACAGTAACTATGGCTACACCTTC.

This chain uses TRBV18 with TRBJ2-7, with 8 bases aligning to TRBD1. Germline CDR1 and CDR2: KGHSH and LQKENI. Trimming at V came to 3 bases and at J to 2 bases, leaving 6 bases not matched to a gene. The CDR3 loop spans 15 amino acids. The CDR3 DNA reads TGTGCCAGCTCACCGCAAAGACAGGGGCCCTACGAGCAGTACTTC. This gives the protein CASSPQRQGPYEQYF. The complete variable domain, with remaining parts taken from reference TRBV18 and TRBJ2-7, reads NAGVMQNPRHLVRRRGQEARLRCSPMKGHSHVYWYRQLPEEGLKFMVYLQKENIIDESGMPKERFSAEFPKEGPSILRIQQVVRGDSAAYFCASSPQRQGPYEQYFGPGTRLTVT.

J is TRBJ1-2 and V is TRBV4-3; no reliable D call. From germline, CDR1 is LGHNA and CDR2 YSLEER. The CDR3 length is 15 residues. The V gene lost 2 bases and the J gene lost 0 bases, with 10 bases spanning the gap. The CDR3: CASSQTSGANYGYTF. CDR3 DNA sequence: TGCGCCAGCAGCCAAACCTCCGGGGCTAACTATGGCTACACCTTC.